The clone carrying this TCR beta chain turned up a few times. The target antigen is unknown. Template switching supplied a universal primer site; unique molecular identifiers were carried on the cDNA. TCRdb itself ran the 5' RACE reads through MiXCR, one entry per CDR3 protein. The sample holds around 1.7 million distinct CDR3 sequences, around 33% seen once. This sample was taken from a study of identical twins. CDR3 length: 14 residues. Trimming took off 4 bases at V and 7 bases at J, with 17 bases between the two ends. Germline V gene lookup returns CDR1 MGHRA and CDR2 YSYEKL. The study, taken as a whole, reports: Cord blood beta clonotypes that were abundant carried fewer insertions, and memory repertoires showed no such trend. Conclusions leaned on cross-sectional statistical analysis and did not track the same donors over time. Out-of-frame sharing of TCR alpha in monozygotic twins was underestimated by models.

This clonotype was obtained from a newborn girl in good health. The sample consisted of cord blood. J is TRBJ2-7 and V is TRBV4-1; D perhaps matches TRBD2 (6 bases). Here the CDR3 DNA reads TGCGCCAGCAGCCGGCGGGAACCCTACAATGAGCAGTACTTC. Amino acids: CASSRREPYNEQYF.